This T cell receptor beta chain was sequenced in a study of shared clonotypes between healthy human individuals. Trimming took 0 bases from V and 0 from J, leaving 9 bases between them. The CDR3 runs to 16 residues. Germline V gene data show CDR1 as MGHRA and CDR2 as YSYEKL. The protocol was immunoSEQ multiplex PCR, while the TCRdb copy is restricted to in-frame clones and leaves out a portion. Here the sample spans around 2,000,000 clones, approximately 94% being singletons. CD45RO negativity and positive selection for CCR7 defined naive CD8 cells, a population that excluded terminally differentiated effector memory CD45RA+ cells.

The TCR originated in a man between 18 and 29 years old in good health. The sample comprised naive CD8+ T cells sorted from blood. This chain connects TRBV4-1 to TRBJ2-4, with TRBD2 as a possible D gene (6 bases). The CDR3 sequence: CASSQEWTIAKNIQYF. CDR3 sequence (DNA): TGCGCCAGCAGCCAAGAGTGGACTATAGCCAAAAACATTCAGTACTTC.